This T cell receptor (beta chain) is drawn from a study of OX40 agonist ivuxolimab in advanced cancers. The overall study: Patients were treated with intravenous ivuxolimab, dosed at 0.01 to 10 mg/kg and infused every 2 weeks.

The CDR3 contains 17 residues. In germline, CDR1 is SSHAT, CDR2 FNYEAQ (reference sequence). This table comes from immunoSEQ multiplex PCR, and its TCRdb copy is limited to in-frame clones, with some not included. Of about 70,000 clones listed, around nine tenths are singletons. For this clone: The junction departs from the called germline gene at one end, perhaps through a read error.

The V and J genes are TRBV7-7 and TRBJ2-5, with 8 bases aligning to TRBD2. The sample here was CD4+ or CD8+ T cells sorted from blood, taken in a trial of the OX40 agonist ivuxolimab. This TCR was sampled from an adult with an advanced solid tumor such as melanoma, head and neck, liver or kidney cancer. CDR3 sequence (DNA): TGTGCTAGCAGCTTAGGGCTAGCGGGCACGGGGCTAGAGACCCAGTACTTC. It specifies CASSLGLAGTGLETQYF.